This TCR beta chain was recovered during a study of blood T cell repertoires in COVID-19. Whole-study context: Sources were T cells, B-cell-depleted T cells, or PBMCs; the material itself was cDNA or gDNA.

Some clones are missing from TCRdb's copy, which holds only in-frame ones; the method was immunoSEQ multiplex PCR. Altogether approximately 190,000 clones are present, about four fifths being singletons, with the ten largest covering approximately 7.6%. Enrolled through a virtual design, the participants were between roughly 18 and 90 years of age and came from under 30 US areas. Germline CDR1 SQVTM, CDR2 ANQGSEA. Trimming took off 3 bases at V and 5 bases at J, with 13 bases between the two ends. The CDR3 contains 13 residues. Input material: PBMCs or T cells enriched from blood (not recorded which). The receptor comes from a man aged 35 to 55 who had recovered from COVID-19. V usage is TRBV29-1 and J usage is TRBJ1-2, with a possible D match to TRBD1 (6 bases). The CDR3 sequence is CSVEARGEYGYTF. CDR3 coding DNA: TGCAGCGTTGAGGCCAGGGGAGAGTATGGCTACACCTTC.